One sample yielded the 31 T cell receptor beta chains listed below, sequenced in a study of shared clonotypes between healthy human individuals. Data came from immunoSEQ multiplex PCR; TCRdb stores just in-frame clones and leaves some out. The sample includes about 2.4 million clones, over 85% seen only once; the top ten take 0.36%. Sequencing input: naive CD4+ T cells from PBMCs. Subset reported: CD45RA+ positively selected. These receptors came from a man between 18 and 35 years old in good health. Some clones in this sample may be carry-over from other donors' samples.

V usage is TRBV6-4 and J usage is TRBJ2-3; 8 bases agree with TRBD1. Germline CDR1 and CDR2: MRHNA and SNTAGT. The CDR3 totals 18 residues. The J segment lost 0 bases and the V segment lost 7 bases, leaving 15 bases of the junction unmatched. The CDR3 reads CASTQLSKDRASTDTQYF. The CDR3 nucleotides are TGTGCCAGCACCCAACTTAGTAAGGACAGGGCCAGCACAGATACGCAGTATTTT.

The rearrangement joins TRBV7-2 to TRBJ2-1; no clear D. The germline V gene has CDR1 SGHTA and CDR2 FQGNSA. Trimming stripped 2 bases from V and 4 bases from J, with 9 bases between. This CDR3 comprises 14 residues. Here the CDR3 DNA reads TGTGCCAGCAGCTTATCGGTTCTATACAATGAGCAGTTCTTC. Protein sequence: CASSLSVLYNEQFF.

The rearrangement uses TRBV4-3 and TRBJ2-7; maybe TRBD2 (6 bases). Germline V gene sequence: CDR1 LGHNA, CDR2 YSLEER. Trimming removed 0 bases from V and 2 bases from J, with 20 bases in between. CDR3 length: 18 residues. This CDR3 is CASSQEEPGSPNAYEQYF. The CDR3 bases are TGCGCCAGCAGCCAAGAGGAGCCCGGGAGCCCGAACGCCTACGAGCAGTACTTC.

The chain recombines TRBV2 with TRBJ1-2; the D gene is possibly TRBD1 (5 bases). This CDR3 is 12 amino acids long. The germline V and J ends were trimmed by 8 bases and 1 base, with 8 bases remaining between them. Germline V gene data show CDR1 as SNHLY and CDR2 as FYNNEI. CDR3 residues: CASGTGNYGYTF. DNA of the CDR3: TGTGCCAGCGGGACGGGTAACTATGGCTACACCTTC.

The rearrangement links TRBV19 to TRBJ2-1; a possible D gene is TRBD2 (5 bases). V lost 1 base and J lost 4, with 11 bases in between. The CDR3 extends over 15 amino acids. Germline V lookup: CDR1 LNHDA, CDR2 SQIVND (reference sequence). CDR3 in DNA: TGTGCCAGTAGTATAGGGCGGGCACAGTACAATGAGCAGTTCTTC. Residues: CASSIGRAQYNEQFF.

On this clone itself: Other DNA sequences in the same sample also yield this CDR3. The genes are TRBV7-9 and TRBJ1-1; 8 nucleotides line up with TRBD1. This CDR3 is 13 amino acids long. The germline V gene encodes CDR1 SEHNR and CDR2 FQNEAQ (reference sequence). The V and J ends lost 5 bases and 3 bases, in that order; junction bases with no gene match: 2. The CDR3 DNA reads TGTGCCAGCAGCCCACAGGGGGACACTGAAGCTTTCTTT. Translation: CASSPQGDTEAFF.

The rearrangement links TRBV15 to TRBJ1-4, with D possibly TRBD1 on 6 matching bases. With 4 bases removed from V and 7 bases from J, the gap between germline ends came to 7 bases. In germline, CDR1 is LNHNV, CDR2 YYDKDF (reference sequence). This CDR3 contains 12 residues. CDR3 nucleotide sequence: TGTGCCACCAGCAAAGGGGGTGAAAAACTGTTTTTT. As protein: CATSKGGEKLFF.

V gene TRBV2 combines with J gene TRBJ2-7, with D hard to call. The CDR3 totals 14 residues. Per the germline V gene, CDR1 is SNHLY and CDR2 is FYNNEI. V was clipped by 4 bases and J by 4 bases, with 14 bases between them. CDR3 DNA sequence: TGTGCCAGCAGTGGGCAGGCACCGGTGTACGAGCAGTACTTC. Protein: CASSGQAPVYEQYF.

The chain employs TRBV6-5 and TRBJ2-7, with D unclear. Germline V lookup: CDR1 MNHEY, CDR2 SVGAGI. V lost 5 bases to trimming and J lost 4 bases, with 15 bases between them. The CDR3 totals 14 residues. CDR3 protein: CASSLHYQAYEQYF. The CDR3 nucleotides are TGTGCCAGCAGTCTCCATTACCAGGCTTACGAGCAGTACTTC.

The chain uses TRBV28 and TRBJ2-1, with TRBD2 matching over 7 bases. Unmatched junction bases numbered 8, after V lost 7 bases and J lost 8 bases. In germline, CDR1 is MDHEN, CDR2 SYDVKM. CDR3 length: 13 residues. The DNA of the CDR3 is TGTGCCAGCATGGGCGGGAGACGGTATGAGCAGTTCTTC. This codes for CASMGGRRYEQFF.

CDR3 coding DNA: TGTGCCAGCAGCTTAGGATGGGGGGGCAACTATGGCTACACCTTC. It is translated as CASSLGWGGNYGYTF. The chain links TRBV7-2 to TRBJ1-2, with D maybe TRBD1 (6 bases). Per the germline V gene, CDR1 is SGHTA and CDR2 is FQGNSA. V shed 1 base and J shed 2 bases, with 11 bases lying between them. The CDR3 has 15 residues.

The V and J genes are TRBV7-9 and TRBJ1-1; possibly TRBD1 for D (5 bases). CDR1 is SEHNR, CDR2 FQNEAQ, per germline (reference sequence). This CDR3 region has 13 residues. V lost 4 bases and J 4 bases, leaving 10 bases between the germline ends. CDR3 amino acids: CASSYPGGTEAFF. Written as DNA, the CDR3 is TGTGCCAGCAGCTACCCCGGGGGCACTGAAGCTTTCTTT.

The rearrangement joins TRBV6-5 to TRBJ2-7; D may match TRBD1 or TRBD2 (5 bases each). Germline CDR1 is MNHEY and CDR2 is SVGAGI. The V gene lost 5 bases and the J gene lost 3 bases, with 14 bases spanning the gap. The CDR3 length is 14 residues. CDR3 loop: CASSGTAGSYEQYF. In nucleotides, the CDR3 is TGTGCCAGCAGTGGGACCGCAGGGAGCTACGAGCAGTACTTC.

The CDR3 protein is CASSPGLAGVYEQYF. In nucleotides, the CDR3 is TGTGCCAGCAGTCCGGGACTAGCGGGAGTCTACGAGCAGTACTTC. The J gene is TRBJ2-7, the V gene TRBV6-5, with 14 bases fitting TRBD2. This CDR3 is 15 amino acids long. Germline values: CDR1 MNHEY, CDR2 SVGAGI. V lost 5 bases and J lost 3; bases outside the gene matches: 3.

The rearrangement uses TRBV10-3 and TRBJ2-1; the D is unclear. The CDR3 contains 14 residues. Trimming removed 2 bases from V and 3 bases from J, with 8 bases in between. Germline assignment: CDR1 ENHRY and CDR2 SYGVKD. The CDR3 here is CAISEAGYYNEQFF. The CDR3 coding sequence is TGTGCCATCAGTGAGGCCGGATACTACAATGAGCAGTTCTTC.

The chain employs TRBV7-2 and TRBJ2-1; TRBD2 matches at 8 bases. Germline trimming cut 3 bases from V and 6 bases from J; bases unmatched to any gene: 4. CDR3 size: 14 residues. CDR1 is SGHTA, CDR2 FQGNSA, per germline. CDR3 region: CASSFPGGSNEQFF. In nucleotides, the CDR3 is TGTGCCAGCAGCTTCCCGGGAGGGAGCAATGAGCAGTTCTTC.

The genes are TRBV9 and TRBJ2-2; D uncertain. Trimming removed 4 bases at V and 2 bases at J, with 12 bases between. The CDR3 consists of 15 residues. Germline lookup yields CDR1 SGDLS and CDR2 YYNGEE. CDR3 bases: TGTGCCAGCAGCCTTTTAGTGGATAACACCGGGGAGCTGTTTTTT. As protein: CASSLLVDNTGELFF. Combining the CDR3 with reference TRBV9 and TRBJ2-2 gives the whole variable domain DSGVTQTPKHLITATGQRVTLRCSPRSGDLSVYWYQQSLDQGLQFLIQYYNGEERAKGNILERFSAQQFPDLHSELNLSSLELGDSALYFCASSLLVDNTGELFFGEGSRLTVL.

The chain joins TRBV7-8 to TRBJ2-5, with 8 bases fitting TRBD2. V was clipped by 1 base and J by 4 bases; unmatched bases: 8. Germline lookup yields CDR1 SGHVS and CDR2 FQNEAQ. The CDR3 has 16 amino acids. The DNA for the CDR3 is TGTGCCAGCAGCTTAGGTAGCGGGAATTCGCGAGAGACCCAGTACTTC. This gives the protein CASSLGSGNSRETQYF.

This rearrangement joins TRBV4-3 to TRBJ2-3; D call uncertain. The CDR3 is 17 amino acids. Germline-derived CDR1 and CDR2 are LGHNA and YSLEER. Trimming cost V 0 bases and J 0 bases, with 13 bases left between them. CDR3 sequence (DNA): TGCGCCAGCAGCCAAGATCTTTCGGGTCCTAGCACAGATACGCAGTATTTT. It yields the protein CASSQDLSGPSTDTQYF.

The V call is TRBV5-1, the J call TRBJ2-5, with D unresolved. Matching the DNA end better, TRBJ2-7 makes the J call doubtful. The germline V gene has CDR1 SGHRS and CDR2 YFSETQ. There are 13 residues in the CDR3. This CDR3 reads CASSLSGAYEQYF. The CDR3, as DNA: TGCGCCAGCAGCTTGTCAGGAGCCTACGAGCAGTACTTC.

The chain carries TRBV6-5 and TRBJ1-5; a possible D gene is TRBD1 (5 bases). The CDR3 length is 14 residues. Germline assignment: CDR1 MNHEY and CDR2 SVGAGI. V gave up 8 bases and J gave up 6 bases, with 17 bases separating them. This CDR3 reads CASGRRAGGQPQHF. The CDR3 bases are TGTGCCAGCGGCCGCAGGGCCGGCGGTCAGCCCCAGCATTTT.

This sequence joins TRBV5-4 and TRBJ1-2; possible D gene TRBD1, 5 bases. V was shortened by 3 bases and J by 2 bases, with 11 bases between the two germline ends. Per the germline V gene, CDR1 is SGHNT and CDR2 is YYREEE (reference sequence). The CDR3 sequence is 14 residues long. CDR3 coding DNA: TGTGCCAGCAGCTCAGGGCCAGCGAACTATGGCTACACCTTC. Encoded protein: CASSSGPANYGYTF.

The chain links TRBV5-4 to TRBJ2-3; D not certain. This CDR3 comprises 15 residues. V gave up 6 bases and J gave up 4 bases, with 18 bases separating them. CDR1 and CDR2 from the germline V gene are SGHNT and YYREEE (reference sequence). CDR3 sequence reads: CASNFPWGGADTQYF. CDR3 sequence (DNA): TGTGCCAGCAACTTTCCATGGGGTGGTGCAGATACGCAGTATTTT.

This chain uses TRBV18 with TRBJ2-7; D might be TRBD1 (6 bases). In germline, CDR1 is KGHSH, CDR2 LQKENI. The CDR3 covers 14 residues. V was shortened by 0 bases and J by 3 bases, with 9 bases between the two germline ends. The CDR3 bases are TGTGCCAGCTCACCACCGGGACATATCTACGAGCAGTACTTC. Its translation is CASSPPGHIYEQYF.

In this sample, this clone turned up once. Other DNA sequences of this sample code for an identical CDR3. The rearrangement uses TRBV6-5 and TRBJ1-2; D may be TRBD1 (5 bases). The CDR3 spans 13 residues. Germline V CDR1 and CDR2: MNHEY, SVGAGI. V lost 2 bases and J lost 4, with 8 bases in between. The CDR3 nucleotides read TGTGCCAGCAGTTACCGCCAGGGCTATGGCTACACCTTC. Its protein is CASSYRQGYGYTF.

The genes are TRBV5-4 and TRBJ2-1; 13 bases map to TRBD2. Germline V lookup: CDR1 SGHNT, CDR2 YYREEE (reference sequence). V was pared by 4 bases and J by 9 bases, with 10 bases of the junction left unmatched. The CDR3 totals 16 residues. CDR3 protein: CASSMKTSGGLGEQFF. The CDR3 DNA follows: TGTGCCAGCAGCATGAAGACTAGCGGGGGGTTGGGTGAGCAGTTCTTC.

The chain uses TRBV19 and TRBJ2-5; TRBD2 matches 12 bases. J lost 4 bases, V lost 4 bases, and 7 bases had no gene match. Per the germline V gene, CDR1 is LNHDA and CDR2 is SQIVND (reference sequence). The CDR3 spans 16 residues. The CDR3 coding sequence is TGTGCCAGTAGTAACCCACTAGCGGGAGGTGGAGAGACCCAGTACTTC. Encoded protein: CASSNPLAGGGETQYF.

Written as DNA, the CDR3 is TGCGCCAGCAGCCAAGAGGGGGGCGGGGAAAACATTCAGTACTTC. Translation gives CASSQEGGGENIQYF. The V and J genes are TRBV4-3 and TRBJ2-4; D tentatively fits TRBD1 or TRBD2 (6 bases each). V shed 0 bases and J shed 5 bases, with 11 bases lying between them. This CDR3 comprises 15 residues. The germline gives CDR1 LGHNA, CDR2 YSLEER.

This chain connects TRBV28 to TRBJ1-4; no clear D. The CDR3 is made up of 15 amino acids. With 4 bases removed from V and 0 bases from J, the gap between germline ends came to 9 bases. CDR1 and CDR2 (germline): MDHEN, SYDVKM. Here the CDR3 DNA reads TGTGCCAGCAGTTCGAGGGTTGCAACTAATGAAAAACTGTTTTTT. Its translation is CASSSRVATNEKLFF.

The chain links TRBV28 to TRBJ2-5, with D uncertain. The V gene lost 7 bases and the J gene lost 1 base, with 25 bases spanning the gap. This CDR3 is 18 amino acids long. Germline V gene lookup returns CDR1 MDHEN and CDR2 SYDVKM. The CDR3 spells CASNTIKRTPSVQETQYF. The CDR3, as DNA: TGTGCCAGCAATACTATCAAGAGGACGCCGAGCGTCCAAGAGACCCAGTACTTC.

V and J are TRBV2 and TRBJ2-2; a possible D gene is TRBD2 (6 bases). CDR1 and CDR2 (germline): SNHLY, FYNNEI. Trimming cost V 6 bases and J 2 bases, with 19 bases left between them. The CDR3 contains 17 residues. The CDR3 here is CASRPNPGLANTGELFF. Written as DNA, the CDR3 is TGTGCCAGCAGGCCTAATCCGGGACTGGCAAACACCGGGGAGCTGTTTTTT.